The subject of this entry is one T cell receptor (beta chain). Its recognized antigen is unknown. Base qualities are not recorded, but no much larger clone differs from it by a single base. This sample was included in a study of T cell changes during pregnancy in multiple sclerosis (dated by TCRdb to between 2017 and 2020). For the wider study: The study looked at changes in the T cell repertoire across pregnancy in women with multiple sclerosis.

To prepare the library, the immunoSEQ multiplex PCR assay was applied. TCRdb stores this immuneACCESS table with in-frame sequences only. Part of the clones is absent; in the studies checked, under half of the shortfall reflects unresolved V genes, and no reason is known for the rest. The sample table lists some 31,000 clones, around nine tenths of them with a count of one. The ten largest clonotypes hold approximately 6.6% of the sample. Trimming removed 5 bases from V and 6 bases from J; the gene matches leave 11 bases unexplained. Measured from the cysteine to the phenylalanine, the CDR3 is 17 residues long. CDR3 DNA only is kept here, 51 bases in frame from base 1. The germline V gene specifies SGHTA as CDR1 and FQGNSA as CDR2.

The chain joins TRBV7-2 to TRBJ2-2, and 11 bases in between align with TRBD1. The sample was CD8+ T cells from peripheral blood mononuclear cells, taken in the second trimester of pregnancy. This clonotype originated in a female donor with multiple sclerosis, enrolled in a pregnancy study. The sequence in DNA is TGTGCCAGCAGCCGCCCTACCGGACAGGGGGCCGCCGGGGAGCTGTTTTTT. The resulting protein is CASSRPTGQGAAGELFF.